Each of the 17 T cell receptor beta chains below was sequenced from the same sample in a study of T cells in Graves' hyperthyroidism and ophthalmopathy. Template material for amplifying TCR beta CDR3 regions consisted of RNA transcripts. RT-PCR in the first round (using the HTBI primer set) targeted the TCR CDR3. TCRdb ran MiXCR on the multiplex PCR reads and lists one entry per CDR3 protein. The table shows hundreds of thousands of distinct CDR3 sequences, with about 18% occurring only once. The sample taken for sequencing was blood. These receptors were taken from a woman aged 60-75 years with Graves' ophthalmopathy.

The sample holds a few counts of this clonotype. The gene calls are TRBV4-3 and TRBJ1-5; D gene uncertain. Per germline, CDR1 LGHNA and CDR2 YSLEER. CDR3 length: 16 residues. Trimming removed 0 bases at V and 0 bases at J, with 9 bases between. CDR3 DNA: TGCGCCAGCAGCCAAGATCTAGTGTTTAGCAATCAGCCCCAGCATTTT. Translation: CASSQDLVFSNQPQHF.

Ten or more counts support this clonotype. This rearrangement joins TRBV7-2 to TRBJ1-1; the D is unclear. V lost 5 bases and J 13 bases, leaving 23 bases between the germline ends. Germline assignment: CDR1 SGHTA and CDR2 FQGNSA. The length of the CDR3 is 14 residues. Here the CDR3 reads CASSPEWVDTIGFF. The CDR3, as DNA: TGTGCCAGCAGCCCCGAGTGGGTTGACACTATCGGTTTCTTT.

V is TRBV19 and J is TRBJ1-5; TRBD1 is a possible D gene (6 bases). The CDR3 totals 16 residues. Trimming pared 5 bases from V and 1 base from J, leaving 15 bases between. Germline V gene data show CDR1 as LNHDA and CDR2 as SQIVND (reference sequence). CDR3 sequence: CASSSPARGSNQPQHF. For the CDR3, the DNA is TGTGCCAGTAGTTCACCCGCCAGGGGCAGCAATCAGCCCCAGCATTTT.

This clonotype turned up a few times. CDR3 nucleotides: TGCGCCAGCAGCTTGACAGGGTACAACTATGGCTACACCTTC. Encoded protein: CASSLTGYNYGYTF. This chain uses TRBV5-1 with TRBJ1-2, with D perhaps TRBD1 (6 bases). The V gene's germline CDR1 is SGHRS and CDR2 YFSETQ. Deletions cut 1 base from V and 2 bases from J, with 9 bases between. The CDR3 covers 14 residues.

This clonotype was counted many times. This chain connects TRBV18 to TRBJ2-3; 7 bases match TRBD1. The ends lost 6 bases at V and 2 bases at J; junction bases unmatched: 5. The germline V gene has CDR1 KGHSH and CDR2 LQKENI. This CDR3 contains 14 residues. The CDR3 is CASSQQGTTDTQYF. The CDR3 DNA reads TGTGCCAGCTCGCAACAGGGGACCACAGATACGCAGTATTTT. Variable domain in full (rest from reference TRBV18 and TRBJ2-3): NAGVMQNPRHLVRRRGQEARLRCSPMKGHSHVYWYRQLPEEGLKFMVYLQKENIIDESGMPKERFSAEFPKEGPSILRIQQVVRGDSAAYFCASSQQGTTDTQYFGPGTRLTVL.

V and J are TRBV28 and TRBJ1-6; no clear D. The CDR3 loop spans 14 amino acids. Germline-derived CDR1 and CDR2 are MDHEN and SYDVKM. V shed 6 bases and J shed 7 bases, with 13 bases lying between them. The CDR3: CASRPAVSNSPLHF. As DNA, the CDR3 is TGTGCCAGCAGGCCCGCAGTCTCGAATTCACCCCTCCACTTT.

This clonotype was observed at least ten times. This CDR3 reads CASSFNGRNIGGYTF. In DNA, the CDR3 is TGTGCCAGCAGTTTCAACGGAAGAAACATCGGGGGCTACACCTTC. V is TRBV28 and J is TRBJ1-2, with D unresolved. The length of the CDR3 is 15 residues. Germline CDR1 is MDHEN and CDR2 is SYDVKM. Trimming stripped 3 bases from V and 8 bases from J, with 19 bases between.

The rearrangement links TRBV7-2 to TRBJ2-1, with D perhaps TRBD1 (5 bases). The CDR3 consists of 13 residues. V lost 3 bases, J lost 9 bases, and 12 bases lay in between. CDR1 and CDR2 (germline): SGHTA, FQGNSA. The CDR3 region has the DNA TGTGCCAGCAGCTTCTATCAGGGTGGTGAGCAGTTCTTC. Amino acids: CASSFYQGGEQFF.

This clonotype occurred many times. The gene calls are TRBV27 and TRBJ2-1; TRBD2 matches 10 bases. V lost 5 bases and J lost 8; bases outside the gene matches: 12. The CDR3 covers 16 residues. Germline V gene lookup returns CDR1 MNHEY and CDR2 SMNVEV (reference sequence). For the CDR3, the DNA is TGTGCCAGCAGTCCTCGACTAGCGGGCCCTATCCATGAGCAGTTCTTC. Translated, it gives CASSPRLAGPIHEQFF.

This clonotype came up a few times. The chain uses TRBV6-6 and TRBJ1-5, with D uncertain. Germline V lookup: CDR1 MNHNY, CDR2 SVGAGI (reference sequence). The V and J ends lost 0 bases and 7 bases respectively, with 4 bases between them. The CDR3 covers 12 residues. The CDR3 is CASSYSRQPQHF. The DNA of the CDR3 is TGTGCCAGCAGTTACTCCCGACAGCCCCAGCATTTT.

The chain has TRBV10-2 and TRBJ2-2; perhaps TRBD1 as D (6 bases). Germline V gene data show CDR1 as WSHSY and CDR2 as SAAADI. The CDR3 is made up of 14 amino acids. The germline V and J ends were trimmed by 7 bases and 3 bases, with 12 bases remaining between them. Written as DNA, the CDR3 is TGCGCCAGCAAGGACAGCCGCGACACCGGGGAGCTGTTTTTT. Translated: CASKDSRDTGELFF.

This clonotype was counted ten times or more. This rearrangement joins TRBV12-3 or TRBV12-4 to TRBJ2-6; D gene unclear. V was cut by 3 bases and J by 0 bases, with 6 bases left in between. This CDR3 is 15 amino acids long. CDR3 region: CASSFWRSGANVLTF. The CDR3 nucleotides read TGTGCCAGCAGTTTCTGGCGCTCTGGGGCCAACGTCCTGACTTTC.

In this sample, this clonotype turned up many times. The chain links TRBV20-1 to TRBJ1-5; 7 positions agree with TRBD1. Unmatched junction bases numbered 4, after V lost 5 bases and J lost 3 bases. The CDR3 sequence is 13 residues long. Germline lookup yields CDR1 DFQATT and CDR2 SNEGSKA (reference sequence). This CDR3 is CSAVGTVNQPQHF. For the CDR3, the DNA is TGCAGTGCTGTTGGGACAGTCAATCAGCCCCAGCATTTT.

Ten or more counts support this clonotype. The V and J genes are TRBV7-2 and TRBJ2-6; 9 positions agree with TRBD1. This CDR3 spans 15 amino acids. Losses at the gene ends were 5 bases for V and 2 bases for J; bases not matched to a gene: 1. The germline V gene has CDR1 SGHTA and CDR2 FQGNSA. The CDR3 coding sequence is TGTGCCAGCAGCCGACAGGGGGCTGGGGCCAACGTCCTGACTTTC. Its translation: CASSRQGAGANVLTF.

This clonotype was observed a few times. The chain is built from TRBV4-2 and TRBJ1-5; D is ambiguous. The V gene's germline CDR1 is LGHNA and CDR2 YNFKEQ. This CDR3 is 15 amino acids long. V gave up 3 bases and J gave up 2 bases, with 11 bases separating them. Written as DNA, the CDR3 is TGTGCCAGCAGCCAGGACCCAGAGGGCAATCAGCCCCAGCATTTT. Its translation: CASSQDPEGNQPQHF.

The chain joins TRBV6-1 to TRBJ2-5; D possibly corresponds to TRBD1 (5 bases). The CDR3 covers 14 residues. Germline CDR1 is MNHNS and CDR2 is SASEGT. V was pared by 4 bases and J by 0 bases, with 9 bases between. CDR3 residues: CASSVRQYQETQYF. The CDR3 DNA follows: TGTGCCAGCAGTGTAAGACAGTACCAAGAGACCCAGTACTTC.

The chain recombines TRBV20-1 with TRBJ1-6, with TRBD1 matching over 8 bases. The CDR3 covers 14 residues. After removal of 1 base from V and 9 bases from J, the junction contained 5 bases not matched to a gene. In germline, CDR1 is DFQATT, CDR2 SNEGSKA (reference sequence). CDR3 loop: CSARVSQGASPLHF. Here the CDR3 DNA reads TGCAGTGCTAGAGTATCTCAGGGGGCTTCACCCCTCCACTTT.